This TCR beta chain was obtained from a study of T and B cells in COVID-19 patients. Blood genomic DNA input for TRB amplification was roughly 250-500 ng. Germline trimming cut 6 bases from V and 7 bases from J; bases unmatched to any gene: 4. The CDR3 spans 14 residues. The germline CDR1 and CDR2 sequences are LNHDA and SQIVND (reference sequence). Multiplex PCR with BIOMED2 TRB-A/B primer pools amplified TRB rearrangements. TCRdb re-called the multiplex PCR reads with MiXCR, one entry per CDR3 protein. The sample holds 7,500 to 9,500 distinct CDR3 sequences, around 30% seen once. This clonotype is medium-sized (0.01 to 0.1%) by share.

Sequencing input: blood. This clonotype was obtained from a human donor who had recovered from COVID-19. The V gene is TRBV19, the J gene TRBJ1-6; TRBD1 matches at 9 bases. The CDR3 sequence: CASSPGQGNSPLHF. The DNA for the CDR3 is TGTGCCAGTAGCCCGGGACAGGGCAATTCACCCCTCCACTTT.